This TCR beta chain was recorded in a study of long-term antiretroviral therapy in people with HIV. General study points: Specimen acquisition occurred between the mid-2000s and the late 2010s, potentially under older ART regimens.

Germline V gene data show CDR1 as SNHLY and CDR2 as FYNNEI. Trimming took off 6 bases at V and 6 bases at J, with 18 bases between the two ends. This CDR3 region has 15 residues. This was the immunoSEQ v3.0 assay at survey level. Profiling relied on immunoSEQ multiplex PCR, and the TCRdb table lists in-frame clones only, not all of them. The sample shows tens of thousands of clones, about 76% of them seen only once. As to this clone: What it binds is not known.

Material: unsorted PBMCs, obtained 1.9 years after starting antiretroviral therapy. The source of this sequence is a man aged 18 to 29 with HIV. The gene calls are TRBV2 and TRBJ1-5, with D possibly TRBD1 on 6 matching bases. CDR3 coding DNA: TGTGCCAGCAGCCTTAGACAGGCCGCTGGTCAGCCCCAGCATTTT. Its translation is CASSLRQAAGQPQHF. The full variable domain, rest sourced from reference TRBV2 and TRBJ1-5, is EPEVTQTPSHQVTQMGQEVILRCVPISNHLYFYWYRQILGQKVEFLVSFYNNEISEKSEIFDDQFSVERPDGSNFTLKIRSTKLEDSAMYFCASSLRQAAGQPQHFGDGTRLSIL.